Listed below are T cell receptor beta chains from one sample, sequenced in a study of cytomegalovirus exposure and HLA in healthy donors. Sequencing was performed with immunoSEQ multiplex PCR; in TCRdb, only in-frame clones are kept and a portion is missing. The table lists around 120,000 clones, 82% of them singletons, with around 10% in the top ten. The sequencing input was PBMCs. The source is a male donor in good health and CMV-seropositive. Each CDR3 is given with its conserved first and last residue. Some rows have no size entry. The others give once, few or many, or a class for an expanded clone.

V: TRBV25-1
size: -
CDR3: CASSAGGAGEQYF

V: TRBV5-4
size: -
CDR3: CASSRGVMGARMAFF

V: TRBV19
size: -
CDR3: CTSSALAGQPDTQYF

V: TRBV12-5
size: -
CDR3: CASGLATGGDEQFF

V: TRBV19
size: -
CDR3: CASSIGTGGRYEQYF

V: TRBV11-2
size: -
CDR3: CASSFVRSREGEQFF

V: TRBV7-2
size: -
CDR3: CASSLDGLGTGLQGYTF

V: TRBV30
size: once
CDR3: CAWRDRTNTEAFF

V: TRBV13
size: -
CDR3: CASSTSSTAGELFF

V: TRBV7-9
size: -
CDR3: CASSLTGHEQYF

V: TRBV2
size: few
CDR3: CASIYEGAGEKLFF

V: TRBV7-9
size: -
CDR3: CASSQAWREDGELFF

V: TRBV18
size: -
CDR3: CASSPDRGEGDTQYF

V: TRBV2
size: -
CDR3: CASRAGPSEAFF

V: TRBV4-3
size: few
CDR3: CASSGNRGDETQYF

V: TRBV9
size: -
CDR3: CASSVVFGTGEEQYF

V: TRBV15
size: once
CDR3: CATSIALAGEQYF

V: TRBV2
size: -
CDR3: CASSYDWGPYEQYF

V: TRBV11-2
size: -
CDR3: CASSLPNSYEQYF

V: TRBV7-8
size: -
CDR3: CASSLRTADEKLFF

V: TRBV27
size: -
CDR3: CASSLKSVFGANVLTF

V: TRBV29-1
size: -
CDR3: CSVEILAWWDNEQFF

V: TRBV18
size: -
CDR3: CASSPRTGADTEAFF

V: TRBV5-4
size: -
CDR3: CASSLAGGRTGELFF

V: TRBV21-1
size: -
CDR3: CASSFGKGIYNEQFF

V: TRBV5-4
size: -
CDR3: CASSLPQVNEQFF

V: TRBV28
size: -
CDR3: CASFFGQGYGYTF

V: TRBV4-2
size: -
CDR3: CASSQGDNSYNEQFF

V: TRBV15
size: -
CDR3: CATSTDRGYYPYEQYF

V: TRBV30
size: -
CDR3: CAWSVTGVYEQYF

V: TRBV9
size: -
CDR3: CASTRDRGRDEQFF

V: TRBV4-3
size: -
CDR3: CASSQTSGGNEKLFF

V: TRBV5-4
size: few
CDR3: CASSLELAGVSEQYF

V: TRBV7-3
size: -
CDR3: CASSSSSGGYNEQFF

V: TRBV30
size: -
CDR3: CAWTYSGRLTDTQYF

V: TRBV5-4
size: -
CDR3: CASSLEGQGLNAIYF

V: TRBV19
size: few
CDR3: CASSIVPPDTQYF

V: TRBV27
size: -
CDR3: CASRSPITDTQYF

V: TRBV7-3
size: -
CDR3: CASSPGQGTGYTF

V: TRBV6-1
size: -
CDR3: CASSRDLLTDTQYF

V: TRBV4-3
size: -
CDR3: CASSQVAGVGNEQFF

V: TRBV5-6
size: -
CDR3: CASSWRTGNQPQHF

V: TRBV6-1
size: -
CDR3: CASRIQGNQETQYF

V: TRBV27
size: -
CDR3: CASSVGGRRSYNEQFF

V: TRBV19
size: -
CDR3: CASSSGTGASTEAFF

V: TRBV19
size: few
CDR3: CASSATGSYEQYF

V: TRBV15
size: -
CDR3: CATSKDTPDYNSPLHF

V: TRBV28
size: -
CDR3: CASSFPDRGLDTGELFF

V: TRBV7-2
size: -
CDR3: CASSLTSGEPGGELFF

V: TRBV19
size: -
CDR3: CASSIVGQGYQPQHF

V: TRBV7-9
size: -
CDR3: CASSLGPGAIYGYTF

V: TRBV5-1
size: -
CDR3: CASSLMGGYGDEQYF

V: TRBV2
size: -
CDR3: CASSDDTGELFF

V: TRBV19
size: once
CDR3: CASSMGQRRSTDTQYF

V: TRBV10-3
size: -
CDR3: CAISPGTGKGWGYTF

V: TRBV9
size: -
CDR3: CASSANRGETQYF

V: TRBV7-9
size: -
CDR3: CASSPDRAADTQYF

V: TRBV7-3
size: -
CDR3: CASTPGREFNEQFF

V: TRBV9
size: -
CDR3: CASSVGGLAGNEQFF